This note documents a single T cell receptor beta chain sequence. These data are taken from a study of shared clonotypes between healthy human individuals. V dropped 3 bases and J dropped 5 bases, with 19 bases sitting between them. The CDR3 runs 15 residues. Germline CDR1 GTSNPN, CDR2 SVGIG (reference sequence). The naive CD8 population came from CD45RO-negative cells selected for CCR7, without terminally differentiated effector memory CD45RA+ cells. Several immunoSEQ plates held equal portions of the genomic DNA taken from each subset. Data came from immunoSEQ multiplex PCR; TCRdb stores just in-frame clones and leaves some out. The table has roughly 2 million clones, around 96% seen once; the top ten hold around 1.1%.

The receptor was isolated from a man between 18 and 29 years old in good health. The sample consisted of naive CD8+ T cells sorted from blood. The chain recombines TRBV30 with TRBJ1-1; D not resolved. This chain's CDR3 is CAWRLPGSRMTEAFF. The CDR3 DNA follows: TGTGCCTGGAGACTGCCGGGGTCCAGAATGACTGAAGCTTTCTTT.